Presented here are 3 T cell receptor beta chains from one specimen sequenced in a study of identical twins. TCRdb itself ran the 5' RACE reads through MiXCR, one entry per CDR3 protein. The sample yields some 1,600,000 distinct CDR3 sequences, less than 35% seen once. Sequencing was carried out using cord blood. These TCRs come from a newborn girl in good health.

The chain couples TRBV7-2 to TRBJ2-1, with 10 bases fitting TRBD2. This CDR3 has 15 amino acids. V was pared by 7 bases and J by 3 bases, with 6 bases of the junction left unmatched. Per germline, CDR1 SGHTA and CDR2 FQGNSA. The CDR3 loop is CASTEAGGGYNEQFF. The CDR3 DNA reads as TGTGCCAGCACTGAAGCGGGAGGGGGCTACAATGAGCAGTTCTTC.

CDR3 nucleotides: TGCGCCAGCAGCTTGGACCCCAGGGGGTTACCCTACGAGCAGTACTTC. This encodes CASSLDPRGLPYEQYF. The gene calls are TRBV5-1 and TRBJ2-7; 7 nucleotides match TRBD1. The length of the CDR3 is 16 residues. The germline CDR1 and CDR2 sequences are SGHRS and YFSETQ. The ends lost 0 bases at V and 2 bases at J; junction bases unmatched: 8.

The chain is built from TRBV28 and TRBJ2-7; 10 bases align to TRBD2. V dropped 10 bases and J dropped 7; count of bases not matched to a gene: 13. Germline assignment: CDR1 MDHEN and CDR2 SYDVKM. The CDR3 runs to 14 residues. The CDR3 loop reads CAILSGRDYNEQYF. CDR3 sequence (DNA): TGTGCCATCCTAAGCGGGAGGGACTACAATGAGCAGTACTTC.